Below, 5 T cell receptor beta chains from the same sample are listed, as sequenced in a study of T cell responses to AZD1222 COVID-19 vaccine. The data were produced by immunoSEQ multiplex PCR, yet TCRdb's version contains in-frame clones alone and is incomplete. The data contain around 100,000 clones, about 93% of them singletons. The sample consisted of peripheral blood, taken on day 0 of AZD1222 vaccination. Source of these receptors: an adult in good health.

With regard to this clone: One end of the junction varies from germline; a read error may be responsible. V usage is TRBV4-3 and J usage is TRBJ2-3, with TRBD2 matching over 13 bases. Germline V gene data show CDR1 as LGHNA and CDR2 as YSLEER. The CDR3 contains 16 residues. CDR3: CASSQRTSGGIDTQYF. The CDR3, as DNA: TGCGCCAGCAGCCAACGGACTAGCGGGGGTATAGATACGCAATATTTT.

This chain uses TRBV19 with TRBJ1-1; weak D call: TRBD1 (6 bases). Trimming removed 5 bases at V and 1 base at J, with 14 bases between. The germline gives CDR1 LNHDA, CDR2 SQIVND (reference sequence). This CDR3 has 15 residues. The CDR3 is CASSLQGTSNTEAFF. In DNA form, the CDR3 reads TGTGCCAGTAGTCTCCAGGGGACCTCGAACACTGAAGCTTTCTTT.

The CDR3 reads CASKILNERGAYNEQFF. DNA for the CDR3: TGTGCCAGCAAAATCCTAAACGAGCGGGGGGCCTACAATGAGCAGTTCTTC. The chain has TRBV27 and TRBJ2-1; 9 positions match TRBD2. The germline gives CDR1 MNHEY, CDR2 SMNVEV (reference sequence). The CDR3 has 17 residues. The J segment lost 2 bases and the V segment lost 7 bases, leaving 12 bases of the junction unmatched.

The chain uses TRBV6-5 and TRBJ1-1; the match to TRBD1 covers 7 bases. The CDR3 runs to 15 residues. Germline V gene lookup returns CDR1 MNHEY and CDR2 SVGAGI. J lost 3 bases, V lost 6 bases, and 10 bases had no gene match. DNA for the CDR3: TGTGCCAGCAGGACAGGGCGGGTCGATTACACTGAAGCTTTCTTT. Translation: CASRTGRVDYTEAFF.

The chain couples TRBV2 to TRBJ2-5; the match to TRBD1 covers 8 bases. Germline V gene data show CDR1 as SNHLY and CDR2 as FYNNEI. The CDR3 covers 14 residues. V was pared by 7 bases and J by 5 bases, with 9 bases of the junction left unmatched. CDR3 sequence reads: CASTWDRSGETQYF. The CDR3 DNA sequence: TGTGCCAGCACATGGGACAGGAGTGGGGAGACCCAGTACTTC.